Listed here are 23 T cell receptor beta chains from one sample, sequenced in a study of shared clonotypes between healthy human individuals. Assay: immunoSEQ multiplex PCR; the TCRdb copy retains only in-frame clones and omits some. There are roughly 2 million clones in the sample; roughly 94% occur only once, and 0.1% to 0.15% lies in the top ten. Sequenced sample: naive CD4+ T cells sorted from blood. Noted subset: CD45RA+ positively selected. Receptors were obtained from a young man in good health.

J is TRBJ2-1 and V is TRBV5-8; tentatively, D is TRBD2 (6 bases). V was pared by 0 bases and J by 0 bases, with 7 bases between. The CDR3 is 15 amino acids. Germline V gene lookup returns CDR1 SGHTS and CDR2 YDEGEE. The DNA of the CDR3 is TGTGCCAGCAGCTTGGCGGGAGTCTCCTACAATGAGCAGTTCTTC. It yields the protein CASSLAGVSYNEQFF. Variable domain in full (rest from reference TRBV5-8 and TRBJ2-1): EAGVTQSPTHLIKTRGQQATLRCSPISGHTSVYWYQQALGLGLQFLLWYDEGEERNRGNFPPRFSGRQFPNYSSELNVNALELEDSALYLCASSLAGVSYNEQFFGPGTRLTVL.

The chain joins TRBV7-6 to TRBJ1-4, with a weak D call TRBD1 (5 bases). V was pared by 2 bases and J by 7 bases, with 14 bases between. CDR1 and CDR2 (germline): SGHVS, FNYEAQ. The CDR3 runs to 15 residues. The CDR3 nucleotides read TGTGCCAGCAGCTTAAGTTTCGGGGACCCTGAAAAACTGTTTTTT. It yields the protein CASSLSFGDPEKLFF.

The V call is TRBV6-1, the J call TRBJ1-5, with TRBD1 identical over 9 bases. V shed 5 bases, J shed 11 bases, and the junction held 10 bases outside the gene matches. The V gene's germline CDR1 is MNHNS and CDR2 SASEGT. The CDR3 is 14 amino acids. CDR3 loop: CASSIRTGEQSQHF. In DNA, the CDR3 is TGTGCCAGCAGTATTCGGACAGGGGAGCAGTCCCAGCATTTT.

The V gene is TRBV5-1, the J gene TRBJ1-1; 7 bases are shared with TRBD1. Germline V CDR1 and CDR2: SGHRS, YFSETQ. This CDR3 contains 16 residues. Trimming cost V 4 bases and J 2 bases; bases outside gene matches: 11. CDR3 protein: CASSVTGQLLNTEAFF. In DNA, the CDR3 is TGCGCCAGCAGCGTAACGGGACAGCTTCTCAACACTGAAGCTTTCTTT.

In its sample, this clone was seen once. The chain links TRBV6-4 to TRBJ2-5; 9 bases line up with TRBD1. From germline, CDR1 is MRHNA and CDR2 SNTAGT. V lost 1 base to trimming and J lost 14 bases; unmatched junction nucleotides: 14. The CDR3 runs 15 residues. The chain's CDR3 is CASSDWTGAGLSRYF. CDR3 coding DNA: TGTGCCAGCAGTGACTGGACAGGGGCTGGCCTTTCCCGATACTTC.

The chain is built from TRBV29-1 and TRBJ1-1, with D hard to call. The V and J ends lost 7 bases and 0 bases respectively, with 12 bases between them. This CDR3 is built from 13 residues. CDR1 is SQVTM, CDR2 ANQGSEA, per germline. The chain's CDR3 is CSARTGVNTEAFF. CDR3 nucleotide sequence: TGCAGCGCCCGAACCGGGGTGAACACTGAAGCTTTCTTT.

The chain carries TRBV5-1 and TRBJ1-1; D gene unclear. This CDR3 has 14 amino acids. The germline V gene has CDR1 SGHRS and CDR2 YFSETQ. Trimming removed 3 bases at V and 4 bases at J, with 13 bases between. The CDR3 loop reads CASSYYSGGTEAFF. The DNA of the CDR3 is TGCGCCAGCAGCTATTACAGCGGAGGCACTGAAGCTTTCTTT.

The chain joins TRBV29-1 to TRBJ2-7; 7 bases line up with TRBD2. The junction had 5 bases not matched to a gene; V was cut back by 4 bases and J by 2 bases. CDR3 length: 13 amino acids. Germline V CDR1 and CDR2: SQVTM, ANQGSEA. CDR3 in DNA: TGCAGCGTTGTTGTGACTAGCACCTACGAGCAGTACTTC. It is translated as CSVVVTSTYEQYF.

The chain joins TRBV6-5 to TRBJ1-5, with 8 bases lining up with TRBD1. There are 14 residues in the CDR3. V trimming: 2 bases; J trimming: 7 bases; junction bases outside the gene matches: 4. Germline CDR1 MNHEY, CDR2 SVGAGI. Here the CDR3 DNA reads TGTGCCAGCAGTTACGACAGGGGAGGACAGCCCCAGCATTTT. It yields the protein CASSYDRGGQPQHF.

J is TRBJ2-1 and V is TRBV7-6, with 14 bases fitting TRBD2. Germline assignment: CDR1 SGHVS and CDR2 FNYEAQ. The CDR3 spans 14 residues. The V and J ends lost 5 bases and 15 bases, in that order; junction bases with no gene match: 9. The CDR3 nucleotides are TGTGCCAGCAGCCCGGGACTAGCGGGGGTCGGTCTGTTCTTC. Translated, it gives CASSPGLAGVGLFF.

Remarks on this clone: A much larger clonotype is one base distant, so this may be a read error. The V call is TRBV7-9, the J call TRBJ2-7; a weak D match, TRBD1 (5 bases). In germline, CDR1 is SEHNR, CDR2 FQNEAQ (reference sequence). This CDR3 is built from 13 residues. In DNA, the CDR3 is TGTGCGGCGCTCCGGGCAGGGCCATACGAGCAGTACTTC. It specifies CAALRAGPYEQYF.

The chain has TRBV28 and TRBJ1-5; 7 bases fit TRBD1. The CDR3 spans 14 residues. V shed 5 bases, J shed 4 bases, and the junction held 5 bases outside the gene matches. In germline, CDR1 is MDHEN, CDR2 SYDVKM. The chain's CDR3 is CASSPGGPNQPQHF. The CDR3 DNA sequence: TGTGCCAGCAGTCCAGGGGGACCAAATCAGCCCCAGCATTTT.

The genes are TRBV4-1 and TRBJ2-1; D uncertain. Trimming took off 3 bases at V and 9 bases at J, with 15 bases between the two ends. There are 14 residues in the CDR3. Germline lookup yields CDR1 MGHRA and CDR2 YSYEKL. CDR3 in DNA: TGCGCCAGCAGCCATCAGAACAAAATGGGTGAGCAGTTCTTC. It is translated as CASSHQNKMGEQFF.

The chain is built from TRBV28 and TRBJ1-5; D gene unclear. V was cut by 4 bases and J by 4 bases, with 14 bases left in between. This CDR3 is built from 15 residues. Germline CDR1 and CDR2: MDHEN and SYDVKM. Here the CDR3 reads CASSSPGGQNQPQHF. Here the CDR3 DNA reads TGTGCCAGCAGTTCCCCGGGCGGGCAGAATCAGCCCCAGCATTTT.

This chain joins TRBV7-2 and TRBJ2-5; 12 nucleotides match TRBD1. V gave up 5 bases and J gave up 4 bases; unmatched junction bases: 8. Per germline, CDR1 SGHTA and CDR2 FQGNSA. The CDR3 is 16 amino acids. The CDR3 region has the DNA TGTGCCAGCAGCCCAGCGGGGACAGGGGGCTTAGAGACCCAGTACTTC. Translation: CASSPAGTGGLETQYF.

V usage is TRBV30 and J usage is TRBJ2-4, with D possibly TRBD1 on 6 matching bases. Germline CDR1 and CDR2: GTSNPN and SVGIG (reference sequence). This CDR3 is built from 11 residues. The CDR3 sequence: CGAGDRDIQYF. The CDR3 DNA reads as TGTGGGGCAGGGGATAGAGACATTCAGTACTTC.

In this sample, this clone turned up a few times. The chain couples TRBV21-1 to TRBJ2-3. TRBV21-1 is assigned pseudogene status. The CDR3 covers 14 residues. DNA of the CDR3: TGTGCCAGCAGCAGGGGACGGGATGATGATACGCAGTATTTT. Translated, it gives CASSRGRDDDTQYF.

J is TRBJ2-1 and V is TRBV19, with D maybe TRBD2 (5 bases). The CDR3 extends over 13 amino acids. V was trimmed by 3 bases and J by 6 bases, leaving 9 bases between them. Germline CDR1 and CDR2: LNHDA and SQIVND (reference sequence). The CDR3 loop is CASSMQRPNEQFF. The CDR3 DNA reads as TGTGCCAGTAGTATGCAGCGGCCCAATGAGCAGTTCTTC.

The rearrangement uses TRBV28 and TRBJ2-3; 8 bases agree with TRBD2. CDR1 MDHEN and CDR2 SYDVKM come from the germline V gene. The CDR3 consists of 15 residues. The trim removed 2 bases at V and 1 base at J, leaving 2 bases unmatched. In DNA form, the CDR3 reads TGTGCCAGCAGTTTAGAACTAGCGGGCACAGATACGCAGTATTTT. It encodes CASSLELAGTDTQYF.

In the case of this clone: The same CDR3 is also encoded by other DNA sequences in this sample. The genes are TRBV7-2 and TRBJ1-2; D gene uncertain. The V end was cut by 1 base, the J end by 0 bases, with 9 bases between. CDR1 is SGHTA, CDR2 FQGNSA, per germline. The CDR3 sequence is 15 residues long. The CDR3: CASSLGSGANYGYTF. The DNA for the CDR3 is TGTGCCAGCAGCTTAGGGAGCGGGGCTAACTATGGCTACACCTTC.

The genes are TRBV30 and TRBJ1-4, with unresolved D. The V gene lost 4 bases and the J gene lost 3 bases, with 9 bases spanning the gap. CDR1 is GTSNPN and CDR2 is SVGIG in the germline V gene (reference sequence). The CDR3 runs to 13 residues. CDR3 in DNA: TGTGCCTGGAAGTACCAATCTAATGAAAAACTGTTTTTT. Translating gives CAWKYQSNEKLFF. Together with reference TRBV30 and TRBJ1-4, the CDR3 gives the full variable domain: SQTIHQWPATLVQPVGSPLSLECTVEGTSNPNLYWYRQAAGRGLQLLFYSVGIGQISSEVPQNLSASRPQDRQFILSSKKLLLSDSGFYLCAWKYQSNEKLFFGSGTQLSVL.

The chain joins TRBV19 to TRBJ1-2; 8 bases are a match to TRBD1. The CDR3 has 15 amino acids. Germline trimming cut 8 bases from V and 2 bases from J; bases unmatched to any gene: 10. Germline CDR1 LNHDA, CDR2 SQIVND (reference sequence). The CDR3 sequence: CASPPIRTGNYGYTF. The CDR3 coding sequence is TGTGCCAGTCCGCCGATAAGGACAGGGAACTATGGCTACACCTTC.

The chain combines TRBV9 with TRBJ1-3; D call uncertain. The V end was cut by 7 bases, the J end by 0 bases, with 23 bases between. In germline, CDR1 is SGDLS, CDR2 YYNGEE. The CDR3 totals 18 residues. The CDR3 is CASREESQVKPSGNTIYF. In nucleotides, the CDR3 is TGTGCCAGCCGAGAGGAGAGCCAGGTGAAACCCTCTGGAAACACCATATATTTT. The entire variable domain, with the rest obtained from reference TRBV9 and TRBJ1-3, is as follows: DSGVTQTPKHLITATGQRVTLRCSPRSGDLSVYWYQQSLDQGLQFLIQYYNGEERAKGNILERFSAQQFPDLHSELNLSSLELGDSALYFCASREESQVKPSGNTIYFGEGSWLTVV.